These 26 T cell receptor beta chains share one sample of origin, sequenced in a study of cytomegalovirus exposure and HLA in healthy donors. The primer mix had 60 Vbeta and 13 Jbeta primers. Assay: immunoSEQ multiplex PCR; the TCRdb copy retains only in-frame clones and omits some. The sample holds roughly 190,000 clones, around 75% seen once. The sample comprised PBMCs. The receptors stem from a man aged 35-49 years in good health and CMV-seropositive.

This clone was observed a handful of times. The V and J genes are TRBV11-2 and TRBJ1-1; possibly TRBD1 for D (5 bases). From germline, CDR1 is SGHAT and CDR2 FQNNGV. The germline V and J ends were trimmed by 6 bases and 4 bases, with 18 bases remaining between them. This CDR3 is 15 amino acids long. The CDR3 here is CASSQISGKGTEAFF. DNA for the CDR3: TGTGCCAGCAGTCAAATATCAGGGAAGGGCACTGAAGCTTTCTTT. Full variable domain (outside the CDR3, taken from reference TRBV11-2 and TRBJ1-1): EAGVAQSPRYKIIEKRQSVAFWCNPISGHATLYWYQQILGQGPKLLIQFQNNGVVDDSQLPKDRFSAERLKGVDSTLKIQPAKLEDSAVYLCASSQISGKGTEAFFGQGTRLTVV.

V and J are TRBV5-6 and TRBJ2-1, with D possibly TRBD2 on 7 matching bases. The CDR3 extends over 15 amino acids. V was pared by 2 bases and J by 7 bases, with 16 bases between. Germline values: CDR1 SGHDT, CDR2 YYEEEE. The CDR3 here is CASSFLGGPLNEQFF. CDR3 coding DNA: TGTGCCAGCAGCTTCTTGGGGGGGCCGTTGAATGAGCAGTTCTTC.

The rearrangement uses TRBV28 and TRBJ1-5; TRBD1 aligns across 8 bases. This CDR3 spans 17 amino acids. CDR1 MDHEN and CDR2 SYDVKM come from the germline V gene. V shed 0 bases, J shed 2 bases, and the junction held 6 bases outside the gene matches. CDR3: CASSLWQGAGGNQPQHF. The CDR3 DNA sequence: TGTGCCAGCAGTTTATGGCAGGGGGCGGGTGGCAATCAGCCCCAGCATTTT.

This clone has a single count. The V gene is TRBV7-6, the J gene TRBJ1-3, with D possibly being TRBD1 (6 bases). The germline CDR1 and CDR2 sequences are SGHVS and FNYEAQ. There are 15 residues in the CDR3. Trimming stripped 2 bases from V and 3 bases from J, with 11 bases between. The CDR3 sequence: CASSLNRANGNTIYF. Here the CDR3 DNA reads TGTGCCAGCAGCTTAAACAGGGCTAATGGAAACACCATATATTTT. The full variable domain, with the rest looked up from reference TRBV7-6 and TRBJ1-3, is GAGVSQSPRYKVTKRGQDVALRCDPISGHVSLYWYRQALGQGPEFLTYFNYEAQQDKSGLPNDRFSAERPEGSISTLTIQRTEQRDSAMYRCASSLNRANGNTIYFGEGSWLTVV.

The rearrangement joins TRBV6-6 to TRBJ1-3; unclear D gene. This CDR3 region has 16 residues. V lost 7 bases, J lost 3 bases, and 19 bases lay in between. Germline CDR1 reads MNHNY; CDR2 reads SVGAGI (reference sequence). CDR3 sequence (DNA): TGTGCCAGCAAAGGAGGAGGGTGGGGTGATGGAAACACCATATATTTT. This codes for CASKGGGWGDGNTIYF.

CDR3 sequence reads: CASSQETTLLAYEQYF. For the CDR3, the DNA is TGCGCCAGCAGCCAAGAGACAACCTTATTAGCCTACGAGCAGTACTTC. V usage is TRBV4-3 and J usage is TRBJ2-7, with no clear D. The CDR3 has 16 residues. The V gene's germline CDR1 is LGHNA and CDR2 YSLEER. The ends were cut back, 0 bases at V and 2 bases at J, with 14 bases in the middle.

This rearrangement joins TRBV28 to TRBJ2-2; a weak D match, TRBD2 (6 bases). V lost 6 bases, J lost 0 bases, and 23 bases lay in between. The CDR3 has 19 amino acids. Germline loops: CDR1 MDHEN, CDR2 SYDVKM. As DNA, the CDR3 is TGTGCCAGCAGGGGGCGGAGAGGGACTCCCTTTACGAACACCGGGGAGCTGTTTTTT. As protein: CASRGRRGTPFTNTGELFF.

The genes are TRBV5-6 and TRBJ2-5, with D possibly TRBD1 on 6 matching bases. The CDR3 length is 15 residues. Per the germline V gene, CDR1 is SGHDT and CDR2 is YYEEEE. The germline V and J ends were trimmed by 1 base and 2 bases, with 12 bases remaining between them. CDR3 nucleotides: TGTGCCAGCAGCTTGTTTGACAGGCAGCAAGAGACCCAGTACTTC. The encoded protein is CASSLFDRQQETQYF.

The chain recombines TRBV5-6 with TRBJ1-3, with unresolved D. Trimming shortened V by 3 bases and J by 0 bases, and 13 bases separated the two germline ends. The CDR3 loop spans 16 amino acids. The germline V gene encodes CDR1 SGHDT and CDR2 YYEEEE. The CDR3 sequence: CASSSYGRLSGNTIYF. The DNA for the CDR3 is TGTGCCAGCAGCTCGTACGGCAGGCTCTCTGGAAACACCATATATTTT. The whole variable domain, remainder taken from reference TRBV5-6 and TRBJ1-3, is DAGVTQSPTHLIKTRGQQVTLRCSPKSGHDTVSWYQQALGQGPQFIFQYYEEEERQRGNFPDRFSGHQFPNYSSELNVNALLLGDSALYLCASSSYGRLSGNTIYFGEGSWLTVV.

The chain links TRBV7-9 to TRBJ1-2; D might be TRBD1 (6 bases). Germline V gene data show CDR1 as SEHNR and CDR2 as FQNEAQ (reference sequence). V lost 1 base, J lost 6 bases, and 9 bases lay in between. The CDR3 consists of 13 residues. The CDR3 bases are TGTGCCAGCAGCTTAGGCCCAGGGGATGGCTACACCTTC. This translates into CASSLGPGDGYTF. Variable domain in full (rest from reference TRBV7-9 and TRBJ1-2): DTGVSQNPRHKITKRGQNVTFRCDPISEHNRLYWYRQTLGQGPEFLTYFQNEAQLEKSRLLSDRFSAERPKGSFSTLEIQRTEQGDSAMYLCASSLGPGDGYTFGSGTRLTVV.

The V gene is TRBV5-1, the J gene TRBJ1-1, with TRBD1 identical over 10 bases. Trimming at V came to 4 bases and at J to 5 bases, leaving 2 bases not matched to a gene. The CDR3 has 13 residues. Germline V gene lookup returns CDR1 SGHRS and CDR2 YFSETQ. CDR3 sequence reads: CASSLDRGTEAFF. DNA for the CDR3: TGCGCCAGCAGCCTGGACAGGGGGACTGAAGCTTTCTTT.

In its sample, this clone was seen a few times. The chain carries TRBV4-3 and TRBJ1-5; D is perhaps TRBD1 (6 bases). Trimming removed 4 bases at V and 4 bases at J, with 17 bases between. There are 16 residues in the CDR3. In germline, CDR1 is LGHNA, CDR2 YSLEER. The CDR3 DNA follows: TGCGCCAGCAGCCGGAACTGGGGGGGGCCTAATCAGCCCCAGCATTTT. Translating it yields CASSRNWGGPNQPQHF.

The V call is TRBV23-1, the J call TRBJ1-1; TRBD1 is a possible D gene (5 bases). TRBV23-1 is filed as an ORF, its function uncertain. The CDR3 runs to 15 residues. Deletions cut 6 bases from V and 5 bases from J, with 19 bases between. This chain's CDR3 is CASSPQAGKGTEAFF. The CDR3 DNA reads TGCGCCAGCAGCCCACAGGCAGGGAAAGGGACTGAAGCTTTCTTT.

V gene TRBV18 combines with J gene TRBJ2-7, with TRBD1 identical over 8 bases. J was trimmed by 1 base and V by 8 bases; bases with no gene match: 7. This CDR3 has 14 residues. Per the germline V gene, CDR1 is KGHSH and CDR2 is LQKENI. This chain's CDR3 is CASAAGQVSYEQYF. CDR3 DNA sequence: TGTGCCAGCGCCGCGGGACAGGTATCCTACGAGCAGTACTTC.

The chain couples TRBV19 to TRBJ1-1; weak D call: TRBD1 (6 bases). The CDR3 contains 15 residues. From germline, CDR1 is LNHDA and CDR2 SQIVND (reference sequence). Trimming cost V 0 bases and J 2 bases, with 10 bases left between them. Here the CDR3 reads CASSIDTGPNTEAFF. In DNA form, the CDR3 reads TGTGCCAGTAGTATAGATACAGGGCCCAACACTGAAGCTTTCTTT.

V is TRBV2 and J is TRBJ2-4; 11 bases are shared with TRBD1. V lost 5 bases and J lost 7; bases outside the gene matches: 7. The CDR3 consists of 15 residues. The germline CDR1 and CDR2 sequences are SNHLY and FYNNEI. CDR3 DNA sequence: TGTGCCAGCAGTAGAGGGACAGGGGGTGTGAACATTCAGTACTTC. Translating it yields CASSRGTGGVNIQYF.

The V and J genes are TRBV6-1 and TRBJ2-7; maybe TRBD2 (5 bases). There are 13 residues in the CDR3. The germline V and J ends were trimmed by 7 bases and 7 bases, with 17 bases remaining between them. Germline CDR1 reads MNHNS; CDR2 reads SASEGT. This CDR3 is CASNPEGMGEQYF. The CDR3 bases are TGTGCCAGCAATCCCGAGGGAATGGGGGAGCAGTACTTC.

The chain links TRBV10-2 to TRBJ2-7; the match to TRBD1 covers 10 bases. Trimming cost V 3 bases and J 5 bases; bases outside gene matches: 7. This CDR3 has 15 residues. The germline gives CDR1 WSHSY, CDR2 SAAADI. The chain's CDR3 is CASSDADRGANEQYF. The CDR3 coding sequence is TGCGCCAGCAGTGATGCGGACAGGGGGGCAAACGAGCAGTACTTC.

Here the CDR3 DNA reads TGCGCCAGCAGTCTAAACAGGGCGGTCGGGGCCAACGTCCTGACTTTC. This sequence encodes CASSLNRAVGANVLTF. The chain links TRBV5-1 to TRBJ2-6; D might be TRBD1 (6 bases). V was pared by 5 bases and J by 4 bases, with 16 bases between. This CDR3 is built from 16 residues. The germline V gene has CDR1 SGHRS and CDR2 YFSETQ.

The J gene is TRBJ1-1, the V gene TRBV2; 8 bases fit TRBD1. The germline V gene encodes CDR1 SNHLY and CDR2 FYNNEI. The CDR3 totals 12 residues. V gave up 5 bases and J gave up 5 bases; unmatched junction bases: 1. This chain's CDR3 is CASSWTGTEAFF. In DNA form, the CDR3 reads TGTGCCAGCAGTTGGACAGGGACTGAAGCTTTCTTT.

V is TRBV9 and J is TRBJ1-2; D uncertain. Trimming pared 7 bases from V and 2 bases from J, leaving 9 bases between. Germline CDR1 SGDLS, CDR2 YYNGEE. The length of the CDR3 is 12 residues. The CDR3 region is CASQAPNYGYTF. Here the CDR3 DNA reads TGTGCCAGCCAGGCGCCCAACTATGGCTACACCTTC.

The genes are TRBV29-1 and TRBJ2-3; maybe TRBD2 (6 bases). Germline loops: CDR1 SQVTM, CDR2 ANQGSEA. The CDR3 length is 15 residues. V dropped 7 bases and J dropped 1 base, with 18 bases sitting between them. The CDR3 DNA reads TGCAGCGCCCCTGGATGGGTAGCGGGCACAGATACGCAGTATTTT. Translation: CSAPGWVAGTDTQYF.

The chain carries TRBV6-4 and TRBJ2-5, with 9 bases lining up with TRBD2. Trimming cost V 2 bases and J 2 bases; bases outside gene matches: 6. This CDR3 region has 16 residues. The germline V gene encodes CDR1 MRHNA and CDR2 SNTAGT. The CDR3: CASSDQAGGPQETQYF. The CDR3 DNA reads TGTGCCAGCAGTGACCAAGCGGGGGGCCCGCAAGAGACCCAGTACTTC.

This clone has just one count. V is TRBV7-2 and J is TRBJ1-1, with TRBD1 matching 7 bases. CDR3 length: 16 residues. V dropped 2 bases and J dropped 5; count of bases not matched to a gene: 11. Germline V gene sequence: CDR1 SGHTA, CDR2 FQGNSA. CDR3 protein: CASSLRARGARTEAFF. CDR3 DNA: TGTGCCAGCAGCTTACGGGCCAGGGGGGCTCGGACTGAAGCTTTCTTT.

This clone was seen only a few times. The chain recombines TRBV28 with TRBJ2-1; D is unresolved. From germline, CDR1 is MDHEN and CDR2 SYDVKM. The V and J ends lost 4 bases and 15 bases respectively, with 13 bases between them. The CDR3 is 11 amino acids. CDR3 coding DNA: TGTGCCAGCAGTTCCTCTCTAGTAGGGTTCTTC. Protein: CASSSSLVGFF.

This chain connects TRBV5-6 to TRBJ1-2, with 9 bases that match TRBD1. J was trimmed by 3 bases and V by 3 bases; bases with no gene match: 3. CDR1 and CDR2 (germline): SGHDT, YYEEEE. The CDR3 has 14 amino acids. The CDR3 DNA sequence: TGTGCCAGCAGCTCGGGACAGGGATACTATGGCTACACCTTC. It specifies CASSSGQGYYGYTF.